One and the same sample provided the 32 T cell receptor beta chains below, sequenced in a study of technical replicates of blood from a handful of donors. TCRdb keeps only in-frame clones here, not all; method: immunoSEQ multiplex PCR. The table lists more than 65,000 clones, roughly 92% of them singletons. Material: T cells isolated from PBMCs. These receptors were collected from a human donor in good health.

The V call is TRBV4-1, the J call TRBJ2-1, with 10 bases aligning to TRBD2. Germline CDR1 is MGHRA and CDR2 is YSYEKL. V lost 5 bases to trimming and J lost 1 base; unmatched junction nucleotides: 5. CDR3 length: 16 amino acids. This CDR3 reads CASSNLAGESYNEQFF. The CDR3 nucleotides read TGCGCCAGCAGCAACCTAGCGGGAGAGTCCTACAATGAGCAGTTCTTC.

The genes are TRBV27 and TRBJ2-1; a weak D match, TRBD2 (6 bases). CDR3 length equals 14 residues. Trimming shortened V by 2 bases and J by 6 bases, and 11 bases separated the two germline ends. Germline CDR1 and CDR2: MNHEY and SMNVEV (reference sequence). The CDR3 DNA follows: TGTGCCAGCAGTTTAGGTGGGACTTTCAATGAGCAGTTCTTC. Residues: CASSLGGTFNEQFF.

This chain's CDR3 is CASSPTTTGSGANVLTF. DNA of the CDR3: TGTGCCAGCAGTCCGACAACCACAGGGAGTGGGGCCAACGTCCTGACTTTC. The chain couples TRBV2 to TRBJ2-6, with D tentatively TRBD1 (6 bases). Germline CDR1 is SNHLY and CDR2 is FYNNEI. CDR3 size: 17 residues. Trimming took off 5 bases at V and 3 bases at J, with 17 bases between the two ends.

The V and J genes are TRBV6-5 and TRBJ2-2; D not certain. The CDR3 runs to 13 residues. Trimming removed 7 bases at V and 4 bases at J, with 10 bases between. Germline CDR1 is MNHEY and CDR2 is SVGAGI. The chain's CDR3 is CASKRARTGELFF. The CDR3 nucleotides are TGTGCCAGCAAGCGAGCGCGCACCGGGGAGCTGTTTTTT.

The chain carries TRBV27 and TRBJ1-2; 9 bases match TRBD1. The germline gives CDR1 MNHEY, CDR2 SMNVEV (reference sequence). The CDR3 contains 15 residues. J gave up 2 bases and V 5 bases, and 6 bases lay outside the gene matches. The CDR3 spells CASSQRQGGNYGYTF. CDR3 nucleotides: TGTGCCAGCAGTCAAAGACAGGGGGGGAACTATGGCTACACCTTC.

The chain joins TRBV10-3 to TRBJ2-7; a possible D gene is TRBD2 (6 bases). The CDR3 sequence is 12 residues long. The germline V gene encodes CDR1 ENHRY and CDR2 SYGVKD. Trimming shortened V by 2 bases and J by 5 bases, and 7 bases separated the two germline ends. DNA for the CDR3: TGTGCCATCAGTGAGACTAGCAACGAGCAGTACTTC. Protein: CAISETSNEQYF.

The chain is built from TRBV7-2 and TRBJ2-7; 8 bases line up with TRBD2. This CDR3 is 14 amino acids long. Losses at the gene ends were 5 bases for V and 3 bases for J; bases not matched to a gene: 6. The V gene's germline CDR1 is SGHTA and CDR2 FQGNSA. CDR3 residues: CASSATSGLYEQYF. The DNA for the CDR3 is TGTGCCAGCAGCGCTACTAGCGGTCTCTACGAGCAGTACTTC.

V gene TRBV6-5 combines with J gene TRBJ2-1; 7 bases agree with TRBD2. The CDR3 extends over 16 amino acids. The germline V gene has CDR1 MNHEY and CDR2 SVGAGI. Trimming cost V 4 bases and J 4 bases; bases outside gene matches: 10. CDR3 in amino acids: CASSSISRDYYNEQFF. The CDR3 DNA reads TGTGCCAGCAGTTCCATTTCCCGGGACTATTACAATGAGCAGTTCTTC.

This rearrangement joins TRBV6-6 to TRBJ2-5; tentatively, D is TRBD2 (6 bases). This CDR3 contains 13 residues. V was cut by 2 bases and J by 3 bases, with 7 bases left in between. The V gene's germline CDR1 is MNHNY and CDR2 SVGAGI (reference sequence). The CDR3 here is CASSYGGKETQYF. DNA of the CDR3: TGTGCCAGCAGTTACGGGGGGAAAGAGACCCAGTACTTC.

The V call is TRBV11-2, the J call TRBJ2-3; 7 positions match TRBD2. Germline V gives CDR1 SGHAT, CDR2 FQNNGV. The V and J ends lost 2 bases and 0 bases, in that order; junction bases with no gene match: 5. CDR3 length equals 16 residues. In nucleotides, the CDR3 is TGTGCCAGCAGCTTAAATAGCGGGTCTAGCACAGATACGCAGTATTTT. Protein: CASSLNSGSSTDTQYF.

The rearrangement joins TRBV28 to TRBJ1-3, with 7 bases identical to TRBD1. Looked up from germline, CDR1 is MDHEN and CDR2 is SYDVKM. After removal of 5 bases from V and 2 bases from J, the junction contained 0 bases not matched to a gene. CDR3 length: 13 amino acids. This chain's CDR3 is CASSGTAGNTIYF. CDR3 nucleotide sequence: TGTGCCAGCAGTGGGACAGCTGGAAACACCATATATTTT.

This chain joins TRBV7-9 and TRBJ2-1; 14 bases map to TRBD2. This CDR3 region has 18 residues. Looked up from germline, CDR1 is SEHNR and CDR2 is FQNEAQ (reference sequence). The J segment lost 7 bases and the V segment lost 5 bases, leaving 13 bases of the junction unmatched. Written as DNA, the CDR3 is TGTGCCAGCAGCCCCCTTTCGACTAGCGGGAGGGCTAGTAATGAGCAGTTCTTC. It is translated as CASSPLSTSGRASNEQFF.

The V call is TRBV27, the J call TRBJ2-7; 7 positions match TRBD1. From germline, CDR1 is MNHEY and CDR2 SMNVEV (reference sequence). With V trimmed by 2 bases and J by 3 bases, 4 bases remained unmatched. The CDR3 has 14 amino acids. This chain's CDR3 is CASSLRQGFYEQYF. The CDR3 DNA reads TGTGCCAGCAGTTTAAGACAGGGCTTCTACGAGCAGTACTTC.

This sequence joins TRBV6-6 and TRBJ1-5; D possibly corresponds to TRBD1 (5 bases). The V gene's germline CDR1 is MNHNY and CDR2 SVGAGI (reference sequence). The CDR3 runs to 13 residues. The V end was cut by 4 bases, the J end by 4 bases, with 8 bases between. The CDR3 protein is CASSLDSNQPQHF. The CDR3, as DNA: TGTGCCAGCAGTTTAGACAGTAATCAGCCCCAGCATTTT.

The gene calls are TRBV7-6 and TRBJ2-7; D is possibly TRBD2 (5 bases). Trimming took off 1 base at V and 0 bases at J, with 7 bases between the two ends. The CDR3 is made up of 14 amino acids. Germline V gene data show CDR1 as SGHVS and CDR2 as FNYEAQ. Here the CDR3 DNA reads TGTGCCAGCAGCTTAGGAGGGAACTCCTACGAGCAGTACTTC. The encoded protein is CASSLGGNSYEQYF.

The CDR3 reads CASSVRLAGEQYF. DNA of the CDR3: TGTGCCAGCAGTGTCAGACTAGCGGGGGAGCAGTACTTC. The rearrangement joins TRBV2 to TRBJ2-7; 11 nucleotides agree with TRBD2. Germline trimming cut 4 bases from V and 7 bases from J; bases unmatched to any gene: 3. Germline V gene data show CDR1 as SNHLY and CDR2 as FYNNEI. This CDR3 region has 13 residues.

The V call is TRBV6-5, the J call TRBJ2-7; D ambiguous. Germline V gene lookup returns CDR1 MNHEY and CDR2 SVGAGI. Trimming stripped 6 bases from V and 0 bases from J, with 9 bases between. The CDR3 spans 13 residues. The CDR3 coding sequence is TGTGCCAGCAGGAACGGGTTCTCCTACGAGCAGTACTTC. It is translated as CASRNGFSYEQYF.

V usage is TRBV5-5 and J usage is TRBJ2-7, with TRBD1 as a possible D gene (5 bases). This CDR3 has 14 residues. Germline V gene sequence: CDR1 SGHKS, CDR2 YYEKEE (reference sequence). The V end lost 4 bases, the J end lost 3 bases, and 14 bases lay between the germline ends. The CDR3 spells CASSAPLDSYEQYF. CDR3 in DNA: TGTGCCAGCAGCGCCCCCCTTGACAGCTACGAGCAGTACTTC.

This clone has just a few counts. The genes are TRBV7-2 and TRBJ1-2, with 10 nucleotides matching TRBD1. The CDR3 covers 14 residues. V shed 5 bases and J 4 bases; nucleotides not matched to a gene: 4. Germline-derived CDR1 and CDR2 are SGHTA and FQGNSA. CDR3 DNA sequence: TGTGCCAGCAGCCGTGGGGACAGGGGCTATGGCTACACCTTC. Its translation is CASSRGDRGYGYTF.

The chain combines TRBV28 with TRBJ2-7, with unresolved D. Germline lookup yields CDR1 MDHEN and CDR2 SYDVKM. The CDR3 totals 13 residues. Trimming removed 1 base at V and 2 bases at J, with 6 bases between. CDR3 coding DNA: TGTGCCAGCAGTTTATACTCGGCCTACGAGCAGTACTTC. Amino acids: CASSLYSAYEQYF. Based on the CDR3 plus reference TRBV28 and TRBJ2-7, the full variable domain is DVKVTQSSRYLVKRTGEKVFLECVQDMDHENMFWYRQDPGLGLRLIYFSYDVKMKEKGDIPEGYSVSREKKERFSLILESASTNQTSMYLCASSLYSAYEQYFGPGTRLTVT.

This chain joins TRBV28 and TRBJ2-5; D remains unclear. Germline CDR1 reads MDHEN; CDR2 reads SYDVKM. This CDR3 comprises 12 residues. Trimming took off 4 bases at V and 5 bases at J, with 8 bases between the two ends. The CDR3 protein is CASSWWRETQYF. The CDR3 region has the DNA TGTGCCAGCAGTTGGTGGCGGGAGACCCAGTACTTC.

The rearrangement uses TRBV10-3 and TRBJ2-7, with 9 bases that match TRBD2. The germline V gene encodes CDR1 ENHRY and CDR2 SYGVKD. Germline trimming cut 5 bases from V and 0 bases from J; bases unmatched to any gene: 2. The CDR3 length is 14 residues. CDR3 nucleotide sequence: TGTGCCATCAGTCCTAGCGGGACCTCCTACGAGCAGTACTTC. Encoded protein: CAISPSGTSYEQYF.

The V call is TRBV18, the J call TRBJ2-1, with D possibly TRBD2 on 6 matching bases. Germline-derived CDR1 and CDR2 are KGHSH and LQKENI. The CDR3 covers 13 residues. V lost 2 bases and J lost 8, with 10 bases in between. CDR3 amino acids: CASSPGGGDEQFF. In DNA, the CDR3 is TGTGCCAGCTCACCAGGGGGAGGCGATGAGCAGTTCTTC.

V and J are TRBV27 and TRBJ1-5, with a possible D match to TRBD1 (5 bases). CDR3 length: 14 amino acids. V was shortened by 5 bases and J by 1 base, with 9 bases between the two germline ends. The germline V gene encodes CDR1 MNHEY and CDR2 SMNVEV (reference sequence). The CDR3 nucleotides are TGTGCCAGCAGTATAACAGGAAGCAATCAGCCCCAGCATTTT. This encodes CASSITGSNQPQHF.

The V gene is TRBV6-5, the J gene TRBJ2-2, with 7 positions matching TRBD2. The CDR3 runs 15 residues. Trimming at V came to 2 bases and at J to 1 base, leaving 1 base not matched to a gene. Looked up from germline, CDR1 is MNHEY and CDR2 is SVGAGI. The CDR3 protein is CASSYASGNTGELFF. CDR3 coding DNA: TGTGCCAGCAGTTACGCTAGCGGGAACACCGGGGAGCTGTTTTTT.

The rearrangement uses TRBV28 and TRBJ2-5, with D hard to call. The V end was cut by 5 bases, the J end by 2 bases, with 15 bases between. The germline V gene encodes CDR1 MDHEN and CDR2 SYDVKM. The CDR3 contains 15 residues. The CDR3 protein is CASSPARGYQETQYF. Written as DNA, the CDR3 is TGTGCCAGCAGTCCCGCGAGAGGATATCAAGAGACCCAGTACTTC.

The chain employs TRBV2 and TRBJ1-2; D is uncertain. This CDR3 comprises 15 residues. Germline values: CDR1 SNHLY, CDR2 FYNNEI. V lost 2 bases, J lost 5 bases, and 15 bases lay in between. CDR3 amino acids: CASSEIRIGLYGYTF. In nucleotides, the CDR3 is TGTGCCAGCAGTGAAATTCGGATCGGACTGTATGGCTACACCTTC.

The gene calls are TRBV11-2 and TRBJ1-4; D perhaps matches TRBD1 (5 bases). Trimming took off 5 bases at V and 2 bases at J, with 15 bases between the two ends. The germline gives CDR1 SGHAT, CDR2 FQNNGV. CDR3 length: 16 amino acids. DNA for the CDR3: TGTGCCAGCAGCCCGACGAAGACAGCCACTAATGAAAAACTGTTTTTT. It codes for CASSPTKTATNEKLFF.

This clone was counted a single time. The chain carries TRBV19 and TRBJ2-2; D might be TRBD1 (5 bases). Germline CDR1 is LNHDA and CDR2 is SQIVND (reference sequence). The length of the CDR3 is 17 residues. Between the trimmed V and J ends, which lost 5 bases and 6 bases, there was a span of 22 bases. The CDR3 region is CASSPLQETEEAGELFF. DNA of the CDR3: TGTGCCAGTAGTCCACTCCAAGAGACAGAAGAAGCCGGGGAGCTGTTTTTT.

The rearrangement links TRBV5-6 to TRBJ1-1; D gene unclear. In germline, CDR1 is SGHDT, CDR2 YYEEEE. V was clipped by 0 bases and J by 1 base, with 7 bases between them. The CDR3 contains 14 residues. The CDR3 reads CASSLGGSNTEAFF. The CDR3 coding sequence is TGTGCCAGCAGCTTGGGAGGGTCGAACACTGAAGCTTTCTTT.

This chain connects TRBV5-1 to TRBJ2-7, with D unresolved. The CDR3 is 15 amino acids. CDR1 and CDR2 (germline): SGHRS, YFSETQ. Trimming took 6 bases from V and 0 from J, leaving 16 bases between them. The CDR3 is CASKESYASSYEQYF. In nucleotides, the CDR3 is TGCGCCAGCAAAGAGTCCTACGCATCCTCCTACGAGCAGTACTTC.

This clone was seen just once. The chain couples TRBV14 to TRBJ1-2, with D possibly being TRBD1 (6 bases). V shed 4 bases and J shed 5 bases, with 17 bases lying between them. This CDR3 is 15 amino acids long. Germline values: CDR1 SGHDN, CDR2 FVKESK. The CDR3: CASSLQSGTPYGYTF. The CDR3 nucleotides are TGTGCCAGCAGCCTACAGAGCGGGACACCTTATGGCTACACCTTC.